The sequence of this T cell receptor (beta chain) was determined in a study of blood T cell repertoires in COVID-19 (dated by TCRdb to between 2020 and 2021). General notes on the study: Collaborator samples came from the United States, Italy and Spain and covered acute and convalescent phases of COVID-19. Samples were obtained from the ongoing ImmuneRACE study (first 160 participants) and from some 1,300 subjects provided by 6 global collaborators. The material from the prospective study consisted of cDNA or gDNA derived from T cells, B-cell-depleted T cells, or PBMCs. Where available, HLA class I and class II types were obtained from metadata supplied by the sample provider rather than from assay-based typing. The repertoires were released in a freely available public database meant as a resource for research on the immune response to SARS-CoV-2. The sample metadata nearly always contained a de-identified subject ID, COVID-19 status, age in years and sex. Subjects who had been exposed to COVID-19, were actively infected with it, or had recovered from it provided the deeply sampled blood TCRbeta repertoires that made up the dataset. The study at large found these results: The amount of clinical and demographic metadata varied by source and participant and was provided uncurated.

TCRbeta CDR3 regions were amplified from genomic DNA by means of the immunoSEQ Assay, a bias-controlled multiplex PCR. Regarding the original processing steps: The number of nucleated cells in each sample was estimated from the amplification of reference gene primers within the assay. To quantify the absolute abundance of each unique TCRbeta CDR3 rearrangement, sequence reads were collapsed and filtered. For each sample, productive Simpson clonality was calculated by taking the square root of Simpson's diversity index across productive rearrangements. In TCRdb, the immuneACCESS table is reduced to in-frame sequences with V and J assigned. These tables do not hold every clone; where another copy was compared, an unresolved V gene accounts for under half, and the others remain unexplained. The D gene and trimming were derived from the DNA, and the V and J assignments and clone size from that table. The sample includes hundreds of thousands of clones, with 80% to 90% observed a single time. Roughly 2.5% of the sample comes from the top ten.

With regard to this clone: No antigen is known for it. The junction does not match germline at one end; this may be a read error.

Each collaborating institution followed its own protocols to collect whole blood in K2EDTA tubes. Collaborator samples were shipped for TCRbeta analysis as frozen whole blood, isolated PBMCs, or DNA extracted from either sample type. Sequencing used peripheral blood. This TCR was recovered from a woman aged 40-49 years with active or convalescent COVID-19.

The DNA is TGTGCCAGCAGGGGCAGCACTCAGCCCCAGCATTTT. The resulting protein is CASRGSTQPQHF. This chain joins TRBV28 to TRBJ1-5, with no reliable assignment of the D segment. The CDR3 spans 12 residues, from the cysteine through the phenylalanine. The CDR3 DNA has 36 bases and is translated from base 1. CDR1 and CDR2 are drawn from the germline V gene: MDHEN, SYDVKM.